This paragraph covers one TCR beta chain sequence. With 6 bases removed from V and 4 bases from J, the gap between germline ends came to 13 bases. This CDR3 spans 14 amino acids. In germline, CDR1 is SGHTS, CDR2 YDEGEE. This sample stems from a study of cytomegalovirus exposure and HLA in healthy donors. The PCR contained 60 Vbeta and 13 Jbeta primers. Profiling relied on immunoSEQ multiplex PCR, and the TCRdb table lists in-frame clones only, not all of them. The table shows under 150,000 clones, with 78% occurring only once. V gene TRBV5-8 combines with J gene TRBJ1-4; no clear D. The receptor was isolated from a woman aged 40-49 years in good health and CMV-seropositive. Source material: PBMCs. The CDR3: CASKSGSYNEKLFF. CDR3 nucleotides: TGTGCCAGCAAATCGGGGAGTTATAATGAAAAACTGTTTTTT.